This passage covers 6 T cell receptor beta chains from one sample sequenced in a study of CD8+CD57+ T cells in acquired aplastic anemia (dated 2018 in TCRdb). Instrument used: Illumina HiSeq 2000. TCR beta VDJ combination and CDR3 sequence profiling used genomic DNA as the template. TCRdb's own reprocessing of the public reads used fastp at Q25 and MiXCR and kept productive beta chains. Entries are consolidated by CDR3 protein sequence, retaining the most common genes and DNA. The sample table records about 210,000 distinct CDR3 sequences; almost 35% of these occur just once. The ten largest account for roughly 1.1% of the sample. Sequenced: sorted CD4+, CD8+, or CD8+CD57+ T cells (not recorded which) from PBMCs. Receptors were obtained from a human donor in good health, serving as a control.

Regarding this clonotype: With a much larger clone just one base away, this may be a read error. The chain couples TRBV20-1 to TRBJ2-3; D is possibly TRBD1 or TRBD2 (6 bases each). CDR1 and CDR2 (germline): DFQATT, SNEGSKA (reference sequence). The CDR3 has 14 amino acids. DNA of the CDR3: TGCAGTGCTAGAGATTTGGGGGGCACAGATGCGCAGTATTTT. Its protein is CSARDLGGTDAQYF.

The genes are TRBV20-1 and TRBJ1-6; D is unresolved. The germline V gene encodes CDR1 DFQATT and CDR2 SNEGSKA (reference sequence). V lost 6 bases, J lost 2 bases, and 20 bases lay in between. The CDR3 consists of 17 residues. The CDR3 DNA is TGCAGTGCCACCTACTCGTTCTTGGGGACCTATAATTCACCCCTCCACTTT. This sequence encodes CSATYSFLGTYNSPLHF.

This sequence joins TRBV30 and TRBJ1-2; maybe TRBD1 (6 bases). Germline lookup yields CDR1 GTSNPN and CDR2 SVGIG (reference sequence). With 3 bases removed from V and 4 bases from J, the gap between germline ends came to 12 bases. The CDR3 has 13 residues. The CDR3 here is CAWRSGGVYGYTF. The DNA of the CDR3 is TGTGCCTGGAGGTCGGGGGGCGTCTATGGCTACACCTTC.

J is TRBJ2-7 and V is TRBV2; D is undetermined. CDR1 is SNHLY and CDR2 is FYNNEI in the germline V gene. Trimming took off 4 bases at V and 1 base at J, with 8 bases between the two ends. The CDR3 consists of 13 residues. In nucleotides, the CDR3 is TGTGCCAGCAGTGTCACCGGATCCTACGAGCAGTACTTC. Its translation is CASSVTGSYEQYF.

This clonotype was seen repeatedly, ten times or more. V is TRBV12-3 or TRBV12-4 and J is TRBJ2-6, with D possibly being TRBD1 (6 bases). The CDR3 totals 13 residues. Here the CDR3 DNA reads TGTGCAGCAAAGGGGGCTGGGGCCAACGTCCTGACTTTC. As protein: CAAKGAGANVLTF.

This clonotype was picked up a small number of times. A much more abundant neighbour one base away suggests this may be a read error. DNA for the CDR3: TGTGCCATCAGTTACGTAACGTATAATTCACCCCTCCACTTT. Translation: CAISYVTYNSPLHF. The rearrangement uses TRBV10-3 and TRBJ1-6; the D is unclear. The CDR3 consists of 14 residues. Germline CDR1 reads ENHRY; CDR2 reads SYGVKD. Trimming stripped 5 bases from V and 4 bases from J, with 9 bases between.